This TCR beta chain comes out of a study of T cells in localized non-small cell lung cancer. General study points: Median around 54 top-100 tumor clones were shared with paired adjacent lung.

To note about this clone: As yet, its antigen is unknown.

Generated by immunoSEQ multiplex PCR, the TCRdb table keeps only in-frame clones and is missing some. The sample lists more than 45,000 clones, roughly 85% seen once, with 15% to 20% in the top ten. V shed 0 bases and J shed 0 bases, with 11 bases lying between them. This CDR3 spans 16 amino acids. Germline values: CDR1 SGHRS, CDR2 YFSETQ. The sequences come from peripheral blood, collected before any cancer treatment. The sequence came from a male donor at least 60 years old with stage III squamous cell lung carcinoma. This chain uses TRBV5-1 with TRBJ2-3, with D perhaps TRBD2 (6 bases). CDR3 coding DNA: TGCGCCAGCAGCTTGGGCAATAGCGGTAGCACAGATACGCAGTATTTT. Translating it yields CASSLGNSGSTDTQYF. The whole variable domain, filled in from reference TRBV5-1 and TRBJ2-3, reads KAGVTQTPRYLIKTRGQQVTLSCSPISGHRSVSWYQQTPGQGLQFLFEYFSETQRNKGNFPGRFSGRQFSNSRSEMNVSTLELGDSALYLCASSLGNSGSTDTQYFGPGTRLTVL.